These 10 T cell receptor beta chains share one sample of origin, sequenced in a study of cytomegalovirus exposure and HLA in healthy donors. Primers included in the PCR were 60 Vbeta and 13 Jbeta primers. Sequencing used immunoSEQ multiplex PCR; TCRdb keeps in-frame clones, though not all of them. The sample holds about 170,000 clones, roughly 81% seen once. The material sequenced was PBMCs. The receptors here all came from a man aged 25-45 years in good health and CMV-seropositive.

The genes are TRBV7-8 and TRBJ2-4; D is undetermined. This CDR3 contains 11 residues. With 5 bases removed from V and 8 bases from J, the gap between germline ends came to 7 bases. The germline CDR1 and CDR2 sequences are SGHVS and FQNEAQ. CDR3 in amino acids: CASSDRDIQYF. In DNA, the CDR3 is TGTGCCAGCAGCGACCGGGACATTCAGTACTTC.

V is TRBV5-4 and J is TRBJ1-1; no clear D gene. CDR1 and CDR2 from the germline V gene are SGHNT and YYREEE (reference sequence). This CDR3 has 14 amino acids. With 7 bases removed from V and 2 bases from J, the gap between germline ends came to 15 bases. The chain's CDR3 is CASGSGKINTEAFF. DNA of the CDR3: TGTGCCAGCGGATCGGGAAAAATAAACACTGAAGCTTTCTTT.

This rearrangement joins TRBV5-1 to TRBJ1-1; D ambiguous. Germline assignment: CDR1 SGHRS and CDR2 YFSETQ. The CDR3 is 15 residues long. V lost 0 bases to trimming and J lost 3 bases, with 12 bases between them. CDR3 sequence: CASSLGGGLYTEAFF. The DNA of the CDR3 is TGCGCCAGCAGCTTGGGTGGCGGGTTATACACTGAAGCTTTCTTT.

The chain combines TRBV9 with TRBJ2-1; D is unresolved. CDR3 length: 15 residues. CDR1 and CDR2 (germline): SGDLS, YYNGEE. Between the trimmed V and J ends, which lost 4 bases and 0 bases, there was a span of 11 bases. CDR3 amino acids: CASSPSYSSYNEQFF. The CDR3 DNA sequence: TGTGCCAGCAGCCCTTCGTACAGCTCCTACAATGAGCAGTTCTTC.

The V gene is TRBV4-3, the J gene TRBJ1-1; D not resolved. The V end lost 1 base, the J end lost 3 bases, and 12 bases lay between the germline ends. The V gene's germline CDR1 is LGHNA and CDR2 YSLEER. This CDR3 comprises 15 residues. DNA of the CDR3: TGCGCCAGCAGCCAAGTTTGGAGTGACTACACTGAAGCTTTCTTT. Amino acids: CASSQVWSDYTEAFF.

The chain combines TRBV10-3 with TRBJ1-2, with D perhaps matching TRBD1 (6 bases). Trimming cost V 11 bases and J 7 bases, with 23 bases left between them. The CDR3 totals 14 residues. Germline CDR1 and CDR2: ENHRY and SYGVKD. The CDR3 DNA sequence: TGTGCCTCTTGGGGGGGCAGCCTGCCGGGTGGCTACACCTTC. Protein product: CASWGGSLPGGYTF.

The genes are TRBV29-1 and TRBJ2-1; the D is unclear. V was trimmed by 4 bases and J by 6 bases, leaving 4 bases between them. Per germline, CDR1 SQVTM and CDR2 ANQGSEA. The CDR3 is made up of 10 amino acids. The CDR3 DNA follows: TGCAGCGTTGCCGGCAATGAGCAGTTCTTC. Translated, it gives CSVAGNEQFF.

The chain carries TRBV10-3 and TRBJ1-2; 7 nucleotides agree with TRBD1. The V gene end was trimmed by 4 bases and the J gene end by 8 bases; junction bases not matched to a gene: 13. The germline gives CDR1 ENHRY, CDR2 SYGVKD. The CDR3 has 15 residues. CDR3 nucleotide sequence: TGTGCCATCAGTGCGCCGGGACAGCAAGAACGAGGCTACACCTTC. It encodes CAISAPGQQERGYTF.

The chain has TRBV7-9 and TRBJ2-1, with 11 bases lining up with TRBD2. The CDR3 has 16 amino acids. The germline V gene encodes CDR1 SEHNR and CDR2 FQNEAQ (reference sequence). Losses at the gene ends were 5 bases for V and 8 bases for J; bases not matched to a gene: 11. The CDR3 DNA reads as TGTGCCAGCAGCCCCTGGGCTAGCGGGAGGATCGATGAGCAGTTCTTC. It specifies CASSPWASGRIDEQFF.

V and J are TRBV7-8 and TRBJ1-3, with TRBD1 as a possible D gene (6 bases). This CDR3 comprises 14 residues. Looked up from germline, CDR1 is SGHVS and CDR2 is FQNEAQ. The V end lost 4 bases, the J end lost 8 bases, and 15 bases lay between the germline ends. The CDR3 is CASSSWGGEHTIYF. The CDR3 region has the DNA TGTGCCAGCAGCTCGTGGGGGGGCGAGCACACCATATATTTT.